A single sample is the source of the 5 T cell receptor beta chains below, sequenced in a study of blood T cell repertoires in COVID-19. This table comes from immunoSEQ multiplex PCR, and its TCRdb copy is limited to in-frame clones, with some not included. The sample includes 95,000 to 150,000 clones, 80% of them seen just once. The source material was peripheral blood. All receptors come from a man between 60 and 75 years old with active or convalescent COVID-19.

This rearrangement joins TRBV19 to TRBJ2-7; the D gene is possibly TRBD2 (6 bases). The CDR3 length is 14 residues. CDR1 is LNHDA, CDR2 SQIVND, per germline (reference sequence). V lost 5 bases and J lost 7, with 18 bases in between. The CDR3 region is CASSGSGGTQEQYF. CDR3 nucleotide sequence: TGTGCCAGTAGTGGTAGCGGCGGAACCCAGGAGCAGTACTTC.

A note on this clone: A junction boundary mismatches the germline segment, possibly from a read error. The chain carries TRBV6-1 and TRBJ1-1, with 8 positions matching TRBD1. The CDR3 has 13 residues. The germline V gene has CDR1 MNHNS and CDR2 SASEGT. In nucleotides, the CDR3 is TGTGCCAGCAGTGAGCGACAGGGGCCCGATTCTCTCTTT. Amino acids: CASSERQGPDSLF.

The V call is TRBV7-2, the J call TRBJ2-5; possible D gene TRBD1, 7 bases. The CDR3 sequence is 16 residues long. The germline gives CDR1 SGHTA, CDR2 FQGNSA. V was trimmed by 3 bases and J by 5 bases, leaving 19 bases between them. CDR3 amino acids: CASSFGNRGGEETQYF. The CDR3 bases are TGTGCCAGCAGCTTTGGTAACAGGGGCGGGGAGGAGACCCAGTACTTC.

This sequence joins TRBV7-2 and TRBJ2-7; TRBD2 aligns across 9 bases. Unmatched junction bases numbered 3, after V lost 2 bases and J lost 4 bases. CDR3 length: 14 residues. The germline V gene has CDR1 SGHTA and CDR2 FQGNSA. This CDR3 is CASSLRREGYEQYF. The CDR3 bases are TGTGCCAGCAGCTTAAGGCGGGAGGGATACGAGCAGTACTTC.

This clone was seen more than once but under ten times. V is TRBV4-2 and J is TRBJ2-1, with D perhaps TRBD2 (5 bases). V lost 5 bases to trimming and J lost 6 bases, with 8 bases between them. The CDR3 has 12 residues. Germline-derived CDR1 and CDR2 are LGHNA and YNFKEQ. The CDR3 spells CASSGRGNEQFF. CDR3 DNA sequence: TGTGCCAGCAGCGGTCGGGGCAATGAGCAGTTCTTC.